A selection of T cell receptor beta chains follows, all from one sample in a study of blood T cell repertoires in COVID-19. Only in-frame clones appear in the TCRdb table, and some are missing; sequencing was by immunoSEQ multiplex PCR. The data hold about 70,000 clones, with around 87% observed a single time. Sample: peripheral blood. The receptors derive from a woman between 18 and 30 years old with acute or convalescent COVID-19. The CDR3 runs from the conserved cysteine through the conserved F or W. The D gene is left open where the match is weak. Clone sizes are given selectively: once, few, many, or a class where the clone is expanded.

>TRBJ1-1|NA|NA|TRBV9
TGTGCCAGCAGCGTAGGTGGCAGTTCGAACACTGAAGCTTTCTTT
CASSVGGSSNTEAFF
>TRBJ2-2|NA|TRBD2|TRBV19
TGTGCCAGTAGTTCGGGAGCGGGAGGGATCTCGTCCGAGCTGTTTTTT
CASSSGAGGISSELFF
>TRBJ1-5|NA|NA|TRBV28
TGTGCCAGCAGTTTACCAGGGTATGAGGGCAATCAGCCCCAGCATTTT
CASSLPGYEGNQPQHF
>TRBJ2-3|NA|NA|TRBV7-9
TGTGCCAGCAGCTTAGATACAGTCACAGATACGCAGTATTTT
CASSLDTVTDTQYF
>TRBJ1-5|NA|NA|TRBV15
TGTGCCACCAGCAGAGACCGGAGAAGCAATCAGCCCCAGCATTTT
CATSRDRRSNQPQHF
>TRBJ2-2|NA|NA|TRBV6-5
TGTGCCAGCAGTACAGGAATGTGGAACACCGGGGAGCTGTTTTTT
CASSTGMWNTGELFF
>TRBJ1-5|once|NA|TRBV20-1
TGCAGTGCTAGTCGGCAGGGGAGCAATCAGCCCCAGCATTTT
CSASRQGSNQPQHF
>TRBJ2-2|few|NA|TRBV5-6
TGTGCCAGCAGCCGACTAGTAATCGGGGAGCTGTTTTTT
CASSRLVIGELFF
>TRBJ2-3|NA|TRBD1|TRBV10-3
TGTGCCATCGGGACGGGACAGGTGGCCGCGGAAGCTAGCACAGATACGCAGTATTTT
CAIGTGQVAAEASTDTQYF
>TRBJ1-2|NA|NA|TRBV3-1/TRBV3-2
TGTGCCAGCAGACAACAAGGGGGACGCGATGGCTACACCTTC
CASRQQGGRDGYTF
>TRBJ2-7|NA|NA|TRBV7-2
TGTGCCAGCAGCTTAGGGTGGGCAGGTTCCTACGAGCAGTACTTC
CASSLGWAGSYEQYF
>TRBJ1-6|once|NA|TRBV28
TGTGCCAGCAGGCAGGACAGAAACTATAATTCACCCCTCCACTTT
CASRQDRNYNSPLHF
>TRBJ2-3|NA|TRBD2|TRBV10-2
TGCGCCAGCAGTGAGATTAGCGGGGGCGCAGATACGCAGTATTTT
CASSEISGGADTQYF
>TRBJ2-1|once|NA|TRBV6-5
TGTGCCAGCAGTTACGTGGTGGTTAGTTCCTACAATGAGCAGTTCTTC
CASSYVVVSSYNEQFF
>TRBJ2-7|NA|TRBD1|TRBV5-1
TGCGCCAGCAGTTCCGATTACAGGGGAAAGACAGCCTACGAGCAGTACTTC
CASSSDYRGKTAYEQYF
>TRBJ2-7|NA|TRBD1|TRBV12-3/TRBV12-4
TGTGCCAGCAGTTGGGGACAGTCCTACGAGCAGTACTTC
CASSWGQSYEQYF
>TRBJ2-3|NA|NA|TRBV27
TGTGCCAGCAGTTTAGATTTTGGGGCGAGCCTCACAGATACGCAGTATTTT
CASSLDFGASLTDTQYF
>TRBJ1-4|NA|NA|TRBV18
TGTGCCAGCTCACCAGTGACAGCATTTGAAAAACTGTTTTTT
CASSPVTAFEKLFF
>TRBJ1-5|NA|NA|TRBV19
TGTGCCAGTAGTATAACCGGGACAAAGTTCGATCAGCCCCAGCATTTT
CASSITGTKFDQPQHF
>TRBJ1-6|NA|TRBD1|TRBV11-2
TGTGCCAGCAGCCCGAGGGGACAGGGGTCCTTTGCCTATAATTCACCCCTCCACTTT
CASSPRGQGSFAYNSPLHF
>TRBJ2-7|NA|TRBD1|TRBV11-2
TGTGCCAGCAGCGCTTCCCGGGACAGATCCTACGAGCAGTACTTC
CASSASRDRSYEQYF
>TRBJ2-2|few|NA|TRBV19
TGTGCCAGTAGTAGCCCCCCAGGGGCCCTAAGGACCGGGGAGCTGTTTTTT
CASSSPPGALRTGELFF
>TRBJ1-6|NA|TRBD1|TRBV19
TGTGCCAGTAGAACGGACAGGGTTGGTTCACCCCTCCACTTT
CASRTDRVGSPLHF
>TRBJ1-1|once|NA|TRBV27
TGTGCCAGCAAACAGGGCGTTGAAGCTTTCTTT
CASKQGVEAFF
>TRBJ2-3|NA|TRBD1|TRBV4-3
TGCGCCAGCAGCCAGGACAGGGGCACAGATACGCAGTATTTT
CASSQDRGTDTQYF
>TRBJ1-3|NA|NA|TRBV19
TGTGCCAGTAGTCCCGTCGCGGGTTTTGGAAACACCATATATTTT
CASSPVAGFGNTIYF
>TRBJ1-2|once|TRBD1|TRBV24-1
TGTGCCACCAGTGACGGACAGGGGGGACCCTATGGCTACACCTTC
CATSDGQGGPYGYTF
>TRBJ2-2|NA|NA|TRBV4-3
TGCGCCAGCAGCCATGAACTACTTCAGAACACCGGGGAGCTGTTTTTT
CASSHELLQNTGELFF
>TRBJ1-1|NA|NA|TRBV29-1
TGCAGCGTTCTTCTGGGGGCGTACACTGAAGCTTTCTTT
CSVLLGAYTEAFF
>TRBJ2-5|NA|TRBD2|TRBV5-4
TGTGCCAGCAGCGCGACTAGCTCGGGGACCCAGTACTTC
CASSATSSGTQYF
>TRBJ2-1|NA|NA|TRBV27
TGTGCCAGCAGTTTAAGGGGGAGCAATGAGCAGTTCTTC
CASSLRGSNEQFF
>TRBJ1-1|NA|TRBD1|TRBV30
TGTGCCTGGAGCACAGGGGGCGAGGGAACTGAAGCTTTCTTT
CAWSTGGEGTEAFF